The entry below describes one T cell receptor (beta chain). Its matching antigen is unknown. CDR1 and CDR2 (germline): GTSNPN, SVGIG (reference sequence). With 0 bases removed from V and 7 bases from J, the gap between germline ends came to 9 bases. The CDR3 runs to 12 residues. Using immunoSEQ multiplex PCR, the repertoire was profiled, and TCRdb retains in-frame clones only, with some absent. In the table there are over 15,000 clones, roughly 87% of which are singletons. The data derive from a study of T cells in narcolepsy. Study-level information: Donors had narcolepsy type 1 or type 2, or were healthy controls.

Overall study results and limits: Some memory CD4+ repertoires had no autoreactive clone sequences. Same-patient CSF and blood CD4+ T cell clonotypes included HCRT-specific and TRIB2-specific autoreactive ones. Reportedly, autoreactive clonotypes were serially detected in patients' blood but not controls'.

The gene calls are TRBV30 and TRBJ1-2; a possible D gene is TRBD1 (5 bases). The sequence was obtained from a human donor in good health. The source material was memory (CD45RA-) CD4+ T cells from blood. This chain's CDR3 is CAWSVQGTGYTF. The CDR3 DNA sequence: TGTGCCTGGAGTGTACAAGGGACTGGCTACACCTTC. Full variable domain (missing parts from reference TRBV30 and TRBJ1-2): SQTIHQWPATLVQPVGSPLSLECTVEGTSNPNLYWYRQAAGRGLQLLFYSVGIGQISSEVPQNLSASRPQDRQFILSSKKLLLSDSGFYLCAWSVQGTGYTFGSGTRLTVV.